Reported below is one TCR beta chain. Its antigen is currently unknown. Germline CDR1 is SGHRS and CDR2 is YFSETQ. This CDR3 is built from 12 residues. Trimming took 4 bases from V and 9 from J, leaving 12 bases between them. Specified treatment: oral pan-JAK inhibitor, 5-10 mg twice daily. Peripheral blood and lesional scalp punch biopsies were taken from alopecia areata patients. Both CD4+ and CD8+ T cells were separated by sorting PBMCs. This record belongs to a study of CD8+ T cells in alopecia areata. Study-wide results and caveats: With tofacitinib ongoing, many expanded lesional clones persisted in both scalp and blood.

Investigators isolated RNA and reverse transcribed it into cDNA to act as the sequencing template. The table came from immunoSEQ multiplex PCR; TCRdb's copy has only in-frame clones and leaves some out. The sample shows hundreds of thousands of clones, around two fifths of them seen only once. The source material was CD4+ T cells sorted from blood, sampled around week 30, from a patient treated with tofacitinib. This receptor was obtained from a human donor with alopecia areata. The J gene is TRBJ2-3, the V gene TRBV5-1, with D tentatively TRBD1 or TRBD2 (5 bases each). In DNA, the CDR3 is TGCGCCAGCAGCAAAGGGACCGACACGCAGTATTTT. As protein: CASSKGTDTQYF.